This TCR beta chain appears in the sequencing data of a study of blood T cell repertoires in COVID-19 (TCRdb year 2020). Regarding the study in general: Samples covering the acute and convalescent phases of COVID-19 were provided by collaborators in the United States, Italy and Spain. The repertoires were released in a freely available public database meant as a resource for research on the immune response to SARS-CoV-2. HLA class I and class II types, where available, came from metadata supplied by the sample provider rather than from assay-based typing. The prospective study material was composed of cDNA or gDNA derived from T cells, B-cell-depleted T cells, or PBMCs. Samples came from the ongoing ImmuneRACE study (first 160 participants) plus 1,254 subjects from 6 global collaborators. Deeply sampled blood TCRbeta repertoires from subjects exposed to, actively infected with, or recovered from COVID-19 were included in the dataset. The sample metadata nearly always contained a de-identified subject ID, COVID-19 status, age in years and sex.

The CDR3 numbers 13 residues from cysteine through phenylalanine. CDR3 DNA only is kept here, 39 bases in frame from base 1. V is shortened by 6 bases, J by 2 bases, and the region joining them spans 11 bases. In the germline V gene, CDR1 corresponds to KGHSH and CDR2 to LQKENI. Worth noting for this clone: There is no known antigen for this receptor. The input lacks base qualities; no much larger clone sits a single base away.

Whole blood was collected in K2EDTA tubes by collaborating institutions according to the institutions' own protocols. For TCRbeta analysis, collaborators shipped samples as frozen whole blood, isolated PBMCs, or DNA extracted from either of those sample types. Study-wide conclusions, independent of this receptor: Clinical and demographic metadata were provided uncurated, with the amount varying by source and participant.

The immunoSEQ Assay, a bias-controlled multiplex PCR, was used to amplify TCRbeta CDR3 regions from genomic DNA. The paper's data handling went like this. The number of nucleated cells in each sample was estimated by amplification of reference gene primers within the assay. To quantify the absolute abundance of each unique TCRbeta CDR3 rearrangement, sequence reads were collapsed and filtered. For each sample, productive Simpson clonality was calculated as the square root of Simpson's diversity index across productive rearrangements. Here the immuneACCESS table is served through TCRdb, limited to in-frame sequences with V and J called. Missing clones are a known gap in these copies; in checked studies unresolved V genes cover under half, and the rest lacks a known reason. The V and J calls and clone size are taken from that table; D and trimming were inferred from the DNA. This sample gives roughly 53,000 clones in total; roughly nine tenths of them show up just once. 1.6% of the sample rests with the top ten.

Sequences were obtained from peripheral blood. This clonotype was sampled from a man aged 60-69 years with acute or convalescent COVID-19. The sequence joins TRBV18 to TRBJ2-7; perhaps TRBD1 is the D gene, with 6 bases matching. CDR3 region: CASSRTGTYEQYF. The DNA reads TGTGCCAGCTCCCGAACAGGGACCTACGAGCAGTACTTC. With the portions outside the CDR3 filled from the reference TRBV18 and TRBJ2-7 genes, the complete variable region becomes NAGVMQNPRHLVRRRGQEARLRCSPMKGHSHVYWYRQLPEEGLKFMVYLQKENIIDESGMPKERFSAEFPKEGPSILRIQQVVRGDSAAYFCASSRTGTYEQYFGPGTRLTVT.